The rows below give T cell receptor beta chains drawn from one sample of a study of graft-versus-host responses after intestinal transplantation. The data were produced by immunoSEQ multiplex PCR, yet TCRdb's version contains in-frame clones alone and is incomplete. The sample comprises over 20,000 clones, about 92% of which are singletons, and 43% rests with the top ten. Sample: PBMCs, taken about 37 weeks after intestinal transplant. These receptors all come from a human patient who received an intestinal transplant, so some T cells may come from the graft donor. CDR3s leave out the opening cysteine and the closing phenylalanine or tryptophan. Fields, in order: clone size, V gene, CDR3 protein. Where a row states a size, it is once, few, many or the class of an expanded clone; other rows omit it.

NA	TRBV5-1	ASRQGAAETQY
NA	TRBV28	ASSFPRRRGGLAGGPSYNEQF
once	TRBV29-1	SVGAADQPQH
NA	TRBV7-9	ASSLIAELSYEQY
NA	TRBV18	ASSPLHRLGAGELF
NA	TRBV6-5	ASSSPKGNQPQH
NA	TRBV15	ATSRAGTSGITDTQY
once	TRBV6-1	ASALLDSPYEQY
NA	TRBV6-4	ASSDRSGGHNEQF
NA	TRBV14	ASSHSGQGGSPLH
NA	TRBV27	ASSSLAGGPYNEQF
NA	TRBV13	ASSLRAGGGTDTQY
once	TRBV6-5	ASSRGGTNEKLF
NA	TRBV2	ASSESLAGIRETQY
NA	TRBV6-5	ASSYGRAFAEAF
few	TRBV19	ASSPIDRDEKLF
NA	TRBV6-6	ASSYNGDQPQH
NA	TRBV6-5	ASLTGGTEAF
NA	TRBV5-1	ASSTGRDSKSLAQY
NA	TRBV29-1	SVGQEGLGYT
NA	TRBV11-2	ASSGQGPGRSPLH
NA	TRBV6-1	ASSVGPDTGELF
few	TRBV5-1	ASSLRGGETQY
NA	TRBV5-8	ASSLWGGRRGTEKLF
NA	TRBV4-1	ASSQGTGYEQY
NA	TRBV6-1	ASSEAGLAGSNEQF
NA	TRBV13	ASSWDRDNEQY
NA	TRBV6-5	ASSYSDGRENEQF
NA	TRBV4-2	ASSQASGQVYSGANVLT
NA	TRBV11-2	ASSSTGQETQY
NA	TRBV4-1	ASSRPQGSYNEQF
NA	TRBV7-9	ASSSRVGVSYEQY
NA	TRBV5-1	ASSLTGGSTEAF
NA	TRBV9	ASSVTDRVEAF
NA	TRBV2	ASRAENYGYT
NA	TRBV30	AYKTGTGRVSPLH
NA	TRBV6-5	ASSYLAGSYEQY